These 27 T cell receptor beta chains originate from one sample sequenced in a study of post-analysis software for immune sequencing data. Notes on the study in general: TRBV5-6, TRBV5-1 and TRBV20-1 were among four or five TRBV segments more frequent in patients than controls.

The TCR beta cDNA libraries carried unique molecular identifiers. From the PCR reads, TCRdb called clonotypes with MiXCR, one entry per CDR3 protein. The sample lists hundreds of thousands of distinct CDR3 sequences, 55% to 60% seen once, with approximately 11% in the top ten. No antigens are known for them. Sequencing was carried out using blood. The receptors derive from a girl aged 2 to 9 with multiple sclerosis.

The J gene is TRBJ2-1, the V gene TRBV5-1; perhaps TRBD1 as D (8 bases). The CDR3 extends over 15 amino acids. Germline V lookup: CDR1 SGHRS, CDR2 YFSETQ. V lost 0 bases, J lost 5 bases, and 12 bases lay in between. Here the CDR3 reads CASSLDTGGDNEQFF. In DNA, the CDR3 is TGCGCCAGCAGCTTGGATACAGGGGGGGACAATGAGCAGTTCTTC.

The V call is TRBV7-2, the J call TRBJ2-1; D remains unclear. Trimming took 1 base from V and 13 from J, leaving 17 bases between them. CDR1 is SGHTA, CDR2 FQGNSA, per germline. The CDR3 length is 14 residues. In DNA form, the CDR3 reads TGTGCCAGCAGCTTAGATCTCGCGAGTTTCCTTCAGTTCTTC. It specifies CASSLDLASFLQFF.

The chain's CDR3 is CASSRGQGIRNEQFF. The CDR3, as DNA: TGTGCCAGCAGCCGGGGACAGGGAATACGCAATGAGCAGTTCTTC. The rearrangement uses TRBV7-9 and TRBJ2-1; TRBD1 matches at 9 bases. The CDR3 contains 15 residues. With V trimmed by 5 bases and J by 6 bases, 8 bases remained unmatched. Germline V gives CDR1 SEHNR, CDR2 FQNEAQ (reference sequence).

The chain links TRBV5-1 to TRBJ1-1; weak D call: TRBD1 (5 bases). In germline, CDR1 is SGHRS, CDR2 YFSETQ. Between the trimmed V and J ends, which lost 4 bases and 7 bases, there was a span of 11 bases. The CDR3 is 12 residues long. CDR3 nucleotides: TGCGCCAGCAGCGGAGACAGCCTTGAAGCTTTCTTT. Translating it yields CASSGDSLEAFF.

The CDR3 DNA is TGTGCCAGCAGTTTATTACGGGGGAGAGTCGCTGGGGCCAACGTCCTGACTTTC. It yields the protein CASSLLRGRVAGANVLTF. The chain combines TRBV27 with TRBJ2-6, with D perhaps matching TRBD2 (6 bases). This CDR3 has 18 amino acids. Trimming pared 1 base from V and 2 bases from J, leaving 15 bases between. Germline V gene sequence: CDR1 MNHEY, CDR2 SMNVEV (reference sequence). The full variable domain, rest sourced from reference TRBV27 and TRBJ2-6, is EAQVTQNPRYLITVTGKKLTVTCSQNMNHEYMSWYRQDPGLGLRQIYYSMNVEVTDKGDVPEGYKVSRKEKRNFPLILESPSPNQTSLYFCASSLLRGRVAGANVLTFGAGSRLTVL.

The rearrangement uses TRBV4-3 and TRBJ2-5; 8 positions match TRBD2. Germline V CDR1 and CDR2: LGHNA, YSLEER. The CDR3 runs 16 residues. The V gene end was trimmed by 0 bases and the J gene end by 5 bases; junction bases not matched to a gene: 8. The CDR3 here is CASSQDTGGAGETQYF. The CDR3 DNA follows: TGCGCCAGCAGCCAAGATACCGGGGGGGCCGGTGAGACCCAGTACTTC.

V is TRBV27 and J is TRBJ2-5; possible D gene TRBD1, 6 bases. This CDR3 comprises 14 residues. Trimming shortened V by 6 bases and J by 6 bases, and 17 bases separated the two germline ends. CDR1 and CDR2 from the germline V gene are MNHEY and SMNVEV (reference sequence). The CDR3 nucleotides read TGTGCCAGCAGCCCAATTGCAGGGGTGAAGACCCAGTACTTC. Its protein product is CASSPIAGVKTQYF.

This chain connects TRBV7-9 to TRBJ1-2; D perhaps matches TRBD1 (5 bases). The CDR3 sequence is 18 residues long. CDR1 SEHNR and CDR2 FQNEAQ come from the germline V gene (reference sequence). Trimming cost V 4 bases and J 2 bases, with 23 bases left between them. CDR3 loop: CASSSSADTPTDNYGYTF. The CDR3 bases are TGTGCCAGCAGCTCTAGCGCCGATACTCCGACAGACAACTATGGCTACACCTTC.

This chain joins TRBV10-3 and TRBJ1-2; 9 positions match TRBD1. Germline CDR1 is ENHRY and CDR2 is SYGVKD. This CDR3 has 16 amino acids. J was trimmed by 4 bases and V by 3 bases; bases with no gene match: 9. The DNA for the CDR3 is TGTGCCATCAGTGAATGGGACAGGGTGGTAGCCTATGGCTACACCTTC. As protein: CAISEWDRVVAYGYTF.

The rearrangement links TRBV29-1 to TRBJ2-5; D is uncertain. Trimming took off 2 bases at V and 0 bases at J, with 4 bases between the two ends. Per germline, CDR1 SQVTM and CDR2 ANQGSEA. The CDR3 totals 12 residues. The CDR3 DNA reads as TGCAGCGTTGAACACAACCAAGAGACCCAGTACTTC. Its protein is CSVEHNQETQYF.

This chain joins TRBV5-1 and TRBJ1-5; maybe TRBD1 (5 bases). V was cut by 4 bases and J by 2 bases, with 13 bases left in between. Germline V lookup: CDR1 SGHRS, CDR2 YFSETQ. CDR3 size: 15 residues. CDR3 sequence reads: CASSPGGGRNQPQHF. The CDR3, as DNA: TGCGCCAGCAGCCCCGGTGGGGGTCGCAATCAGCCCCAGCATTTT.

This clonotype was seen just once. The CDR3 DNA reads as TGTGCCAGCAGCTTGGCGGGGGAGGGAACGAACTATGGCTACACCTTC. Amino acids: CASSLAGEGTNYGYTF. The genes are TRBV5-5 and TRBJ1-2; possible D gene TRBD1, 5 bases. This CDR3 comprises 16 residues. CDR1 SGHKS and CDR2 YYEKEE come from the germline V gene (reference sequence). The germline V and J ends were trimmed by 0 bases and 2 bases, with 14 bases remaining between them.

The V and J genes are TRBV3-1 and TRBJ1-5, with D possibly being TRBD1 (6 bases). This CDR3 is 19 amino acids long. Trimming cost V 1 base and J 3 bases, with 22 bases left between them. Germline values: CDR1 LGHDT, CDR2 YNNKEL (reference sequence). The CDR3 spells CASSQAPDSPSPFNQPQHF. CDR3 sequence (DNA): TGTGCCAGCAGCCAAGCTCCGGACAGCCCCTCGCCTTTCAATCAGCCCCAGCATTTT.

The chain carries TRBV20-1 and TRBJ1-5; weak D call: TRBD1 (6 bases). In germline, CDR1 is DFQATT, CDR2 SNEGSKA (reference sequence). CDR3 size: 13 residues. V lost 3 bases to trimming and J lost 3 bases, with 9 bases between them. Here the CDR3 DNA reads TGCAGTGCTAGTGGGGGCTACAATCAGCCCCAGCATTTT. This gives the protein CSASGGYNQPQHF.

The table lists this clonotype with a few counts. CDR3: CASSQEQGGGVDTQYF. For the CDR3, the DNA is TGCGCCAGCAGCCAAGAGCAAGGCGGGGGTGTAGATACGCAGTATTTT. V usage is TRBV4-3 and J usage is TRBJ2-3, with 7 positions matching TRBD2. The germline V gene has CDR1 LGHNA and CDR2 YSLEER. After removal of 0 bases from V and 5 bases from J, the junction contained 8 bases not matched to a gene. CDR3 length: 16 amino acids.

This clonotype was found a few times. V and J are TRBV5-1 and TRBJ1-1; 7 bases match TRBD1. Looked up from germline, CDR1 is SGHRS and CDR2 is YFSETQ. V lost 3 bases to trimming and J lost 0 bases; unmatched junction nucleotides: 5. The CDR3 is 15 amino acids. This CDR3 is CASSSGTDMNTEAFF. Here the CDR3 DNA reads TGCGCCAGCAGCTCGGGGACAGATATGAACACTGAAGCTTTCTTT.

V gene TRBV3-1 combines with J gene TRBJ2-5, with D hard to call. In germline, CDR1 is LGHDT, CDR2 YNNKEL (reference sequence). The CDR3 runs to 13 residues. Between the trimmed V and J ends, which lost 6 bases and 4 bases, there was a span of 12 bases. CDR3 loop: CASSSLSIETQYF. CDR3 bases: TGTGCCAGCAGTTCCCTTTCGATAGAGACCCAGTACTTC.

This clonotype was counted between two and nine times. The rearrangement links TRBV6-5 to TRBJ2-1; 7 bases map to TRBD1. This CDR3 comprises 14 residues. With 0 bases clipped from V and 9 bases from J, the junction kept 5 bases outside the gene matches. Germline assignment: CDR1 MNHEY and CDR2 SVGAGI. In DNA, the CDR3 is TGTGCCAGCAGTTACTCGTTGACAGGGACTGAGCAGTTCTTC. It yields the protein CASSYSLTGTEQFF.

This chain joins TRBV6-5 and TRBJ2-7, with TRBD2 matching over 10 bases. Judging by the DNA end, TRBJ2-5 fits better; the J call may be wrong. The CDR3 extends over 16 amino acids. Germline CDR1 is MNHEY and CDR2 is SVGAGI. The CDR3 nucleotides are TGTGCCAGCAGTCCGAGCCCCCTAGCGGGGGAAGAGACCCAGTACTTC. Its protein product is CASSPSPLAGEETQYF.

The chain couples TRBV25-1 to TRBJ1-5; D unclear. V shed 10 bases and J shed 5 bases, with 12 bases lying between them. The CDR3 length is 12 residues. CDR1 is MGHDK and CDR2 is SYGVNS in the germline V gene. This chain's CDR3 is CATRAGDQPQHF. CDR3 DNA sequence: TGTGCCACCCGGGCTGGCGATCAGCCCCAGCATTTT. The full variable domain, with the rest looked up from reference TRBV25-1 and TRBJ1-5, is EADIYQTPRYLVIGTGKKITLECSQTMGHDKMYWYQQDPGMELHLIHYSYGVNSTEKGDLSSESTVSRIRTEHFPLTLESARPSHTSQYLCATRAGDQPQHFGDGTRLSIL.

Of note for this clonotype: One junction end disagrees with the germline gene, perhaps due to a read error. CDR3 sequence (DNA): TGTGCCATCACCTCCGGGGACCGCAATCAACCCCAGCATTTT. It specifies CAITSGDRNQPQHF. The chain carries TRBV12-3 or TRBV12-4 and TRBJ1-5; a weak D match, TRBD1 (5 bases). The CDR3 length is 14 residues.

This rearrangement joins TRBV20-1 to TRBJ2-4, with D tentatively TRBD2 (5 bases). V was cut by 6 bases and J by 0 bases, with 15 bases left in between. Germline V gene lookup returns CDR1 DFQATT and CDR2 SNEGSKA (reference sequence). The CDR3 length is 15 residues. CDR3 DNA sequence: TGCAGTGCCCAACCCCCCGGGATAGCCAAAAACATTCAGTACTTC. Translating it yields CSAQPPGIAKNIQYF.

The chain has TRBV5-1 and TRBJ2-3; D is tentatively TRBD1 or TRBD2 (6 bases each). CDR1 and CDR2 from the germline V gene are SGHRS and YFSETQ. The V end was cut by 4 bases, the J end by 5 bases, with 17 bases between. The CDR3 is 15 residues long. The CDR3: CASSPEGGFGDTQYF. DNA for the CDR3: TGCGCCAGCAGCCCGGAGGGGGGTTTCGGAGATACGCAGTATTTT.

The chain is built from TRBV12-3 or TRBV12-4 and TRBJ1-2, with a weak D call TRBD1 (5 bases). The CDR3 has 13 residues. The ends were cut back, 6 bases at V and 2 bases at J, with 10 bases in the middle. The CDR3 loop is CASRLQVNYGYTF. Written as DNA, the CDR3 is TGTGCCAGCAGGCTACAGGTGAACTATGGCTACACCTTC.

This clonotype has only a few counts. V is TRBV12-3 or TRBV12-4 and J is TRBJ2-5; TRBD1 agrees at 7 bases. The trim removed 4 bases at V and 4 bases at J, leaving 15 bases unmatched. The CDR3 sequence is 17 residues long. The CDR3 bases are TGTGCCAGCAGTTCCGCCACCCGACAGGGAATAATAGAGACCCAGTACTTC. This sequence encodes CASSSATRQGIIETQYF.

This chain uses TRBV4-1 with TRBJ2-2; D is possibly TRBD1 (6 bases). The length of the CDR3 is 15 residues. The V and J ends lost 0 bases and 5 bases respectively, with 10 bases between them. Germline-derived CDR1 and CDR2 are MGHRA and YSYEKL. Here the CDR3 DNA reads TGCGCCAGCAGCCAAGATCAGGGGTTAACCGGGGAGCTGTTTTTT. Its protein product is CASSQDQGLTGELFF.

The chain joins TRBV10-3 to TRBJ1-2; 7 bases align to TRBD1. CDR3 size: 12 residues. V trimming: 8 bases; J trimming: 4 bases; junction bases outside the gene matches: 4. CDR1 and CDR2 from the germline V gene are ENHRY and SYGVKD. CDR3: CAIRDRIYGYTF. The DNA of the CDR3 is TGTGCCATCCGGGACAGAATCTATGGCTACACCTTC.